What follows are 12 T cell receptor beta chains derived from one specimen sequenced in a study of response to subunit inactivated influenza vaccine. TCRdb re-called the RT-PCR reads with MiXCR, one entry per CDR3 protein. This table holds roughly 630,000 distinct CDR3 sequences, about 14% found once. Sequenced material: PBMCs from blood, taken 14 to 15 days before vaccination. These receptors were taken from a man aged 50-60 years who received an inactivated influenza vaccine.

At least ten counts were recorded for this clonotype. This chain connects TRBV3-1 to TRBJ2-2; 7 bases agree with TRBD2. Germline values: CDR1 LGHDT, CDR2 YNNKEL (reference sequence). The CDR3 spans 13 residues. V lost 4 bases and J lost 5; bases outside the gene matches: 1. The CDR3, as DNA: TGTGCCAGCAGCCCGGGAGGTACCGGGGAGCTGTTTTTT. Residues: CASSPGGTGELFF.

CDR3 sequence reads: CASTPGGGTNTGELFF. As DNA, the CDR3 is TGTGCCAGCACCCCAGGCGGGGGTACGAACACCGGGGAGCTGTTTTTT. J is TRBJ2-2 and V is TRBV6-1, with 7 bases lining up with TRBD2. Germline V CDR1 and CDR2: MNHNS, SASEGT. Trimming at V came to 7 bases and at J to 0 bases, leaving 8 bases not matched to a gene. The CDR3 is made up of 16 amino acids.

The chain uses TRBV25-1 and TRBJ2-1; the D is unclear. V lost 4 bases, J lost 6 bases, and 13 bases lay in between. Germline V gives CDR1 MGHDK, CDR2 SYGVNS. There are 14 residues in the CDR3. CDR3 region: CASSGYLLGNEQFF. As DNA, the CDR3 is TGTGCCAGCAGTGGCTATCTCCTAGGCAATGAGCAGTTCTTC.

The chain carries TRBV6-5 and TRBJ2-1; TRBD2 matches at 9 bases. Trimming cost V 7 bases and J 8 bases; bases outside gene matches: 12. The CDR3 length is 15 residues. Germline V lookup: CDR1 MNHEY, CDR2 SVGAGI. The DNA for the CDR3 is TGTGCCAGCATTTTAGCGGGGGCCGCCCTGGATGAGCAGTTCTTC. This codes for CASILAGAALDEQFF.

CDR3 amino acids: CASSQTTGIFYEQYF. CDR3 nucleotide sequence: TGTGCCAGCAGCCAAACGACAGGGATTTTTTACGAGCAGTACTTC. The chain uses TRBV4-2 and TRBJ2-7, with 7 positions matching TRBD1. Germline V lookup: CDR1 LGHNA, CDR2 YNFKEQ. The CDR3 is made up of 15 amino acids. The V segment lost 2 bases and the J segment 4 bases; nucleotides outside the gene matches: 8.

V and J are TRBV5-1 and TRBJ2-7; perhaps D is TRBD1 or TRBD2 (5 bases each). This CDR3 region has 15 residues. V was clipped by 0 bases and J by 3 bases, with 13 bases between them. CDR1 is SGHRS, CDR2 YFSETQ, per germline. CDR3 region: CASSLGKGRVYEQYF. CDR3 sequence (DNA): TGCGCCAGCAGCTTGGGAAAGGGACGGGTCTACGAGCAGTACTTC.

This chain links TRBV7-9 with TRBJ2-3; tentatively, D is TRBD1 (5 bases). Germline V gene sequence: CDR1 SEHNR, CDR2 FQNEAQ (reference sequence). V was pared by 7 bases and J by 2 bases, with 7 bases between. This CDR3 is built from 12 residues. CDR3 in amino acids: CASKTVTDTQYF. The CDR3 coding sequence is TGTGCCAGCAAGACAGTCACAGATACGCAGTATTTT. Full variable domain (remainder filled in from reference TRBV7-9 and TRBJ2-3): DTGVSQNPRHKITKRGQNVTFRCDPISEHNRLYWYRQTLGQGPEFLTYFQNEAQLEKSRLLSDRFSAERPKGSFSTLEIQRTEQGDSAMYLCASKTVTDTQYFGPGTRLTVL.

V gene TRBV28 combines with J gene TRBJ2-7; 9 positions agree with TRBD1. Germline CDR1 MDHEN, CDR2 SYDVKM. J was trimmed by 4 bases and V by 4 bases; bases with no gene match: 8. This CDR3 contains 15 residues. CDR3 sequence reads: CASSWPSGTGYEQYF. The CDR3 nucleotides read TGTGCCAGCAGTTGGCCCTCCGGGACAGGGTACGAGCAGTACTTC.

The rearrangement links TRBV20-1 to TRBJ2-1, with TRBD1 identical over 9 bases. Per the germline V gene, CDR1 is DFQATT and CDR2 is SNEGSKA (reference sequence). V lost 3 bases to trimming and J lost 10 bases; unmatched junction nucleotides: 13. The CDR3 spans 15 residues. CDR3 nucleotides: TGCAGTGCTAGGAGCACAGGGGGCGCGCGGCGGGAGCAGTTCTTC. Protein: CSARSTGGARREQFF.

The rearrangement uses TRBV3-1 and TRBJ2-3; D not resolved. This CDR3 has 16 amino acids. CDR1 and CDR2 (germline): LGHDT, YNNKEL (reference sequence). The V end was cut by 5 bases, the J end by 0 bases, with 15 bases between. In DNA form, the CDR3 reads TGTGCCAGCAGCTCTTACTCAAGCGCCAGCACAGATACGCAGTATTTT. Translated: CASSSYSSASTDTQYF.

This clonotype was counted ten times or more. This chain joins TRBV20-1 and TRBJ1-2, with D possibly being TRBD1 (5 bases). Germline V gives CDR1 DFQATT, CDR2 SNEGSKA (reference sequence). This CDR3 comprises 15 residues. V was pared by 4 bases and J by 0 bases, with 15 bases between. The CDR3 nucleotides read TGCAGTGCTAAGGGACGTGTTGTGTCTAACTATGGCTACACCTTC. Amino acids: CSAKGRVVSNYGYTF.

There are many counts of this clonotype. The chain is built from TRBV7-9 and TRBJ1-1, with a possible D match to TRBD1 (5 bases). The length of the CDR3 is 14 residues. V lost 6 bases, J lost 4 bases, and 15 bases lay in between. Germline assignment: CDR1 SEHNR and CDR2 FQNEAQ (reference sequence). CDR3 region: CASSLSGGGTEAFF. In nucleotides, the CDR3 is TGTGCCAGCAGTTTATCGGGGGGAGGCACTGAAGCTTTCTTT.